This TCR beta chain was recovered during a study of CD8 T cells in Susac syndrome. CDR1 and CDR2 (germline): LGHNT, FRNRAP. The CDR3 covers 16 residues. V was clipped by 7 bases and J by 4 bases; unmatched bases: 10. The study sequenced TCR beta in blood CD8+ and CD4+ T cells. Stable or active relapsing-remitting multiple sclerosis, untreated and meeting revised McDonald criteria, defined the controls. The CD8+ and CD4+ T cells were isolated magnetically using a negative isolation approach, whereas the TEMRA cells were enriched by FACS. Random-hexamer reverse transcription was applied to roughly 0.5 to 1 ug RNA. immunoSEQ multiplex PCR amplified TCR beta CDR3 across 54 Vbeta, 13 Jbeta. TCRdb recomputed calls from the immunoSEQ multiplex PCR reads with MiXCR, one row per CDR3 protein. This sample has about 430,000 distinct CDR3 sequences, with approximately 85% found just once.

The sequenced material came from CD8+ T cells from PBMCs. This receptor was identified in a human donor with multiple sclerosis. The V gene is TRBV12-5, the J gene TRBJ2-1; 10 nucleotides match TRBD1. This CDR3 reads CASARQGASVYNEQFF. CDR3 nucleotides: TGTGCTAGTGCTCGACAGGGGGCTAGTGTTTACAATGAGCAGTTCTTC.